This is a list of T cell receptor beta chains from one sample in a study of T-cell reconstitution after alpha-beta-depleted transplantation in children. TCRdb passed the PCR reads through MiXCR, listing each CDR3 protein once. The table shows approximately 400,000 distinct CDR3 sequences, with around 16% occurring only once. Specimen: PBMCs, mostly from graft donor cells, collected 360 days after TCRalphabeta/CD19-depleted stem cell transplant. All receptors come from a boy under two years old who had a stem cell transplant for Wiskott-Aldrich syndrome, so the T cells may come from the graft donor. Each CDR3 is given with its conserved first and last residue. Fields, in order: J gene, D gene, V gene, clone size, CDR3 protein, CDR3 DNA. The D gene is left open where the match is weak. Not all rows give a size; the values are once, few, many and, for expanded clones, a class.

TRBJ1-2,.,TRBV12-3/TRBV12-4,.,CASSLSGTHGYTF,TGTGCCAGCAGTTTATCAGGGACCCATGGCTACACCTTC
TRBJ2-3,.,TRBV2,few,CASSAPRGPSTDTQYF,TGTGCCAGCAGTGCCCCCCGGGGCCCTAGCACAGATACGCAGTATTTT
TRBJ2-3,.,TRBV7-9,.,CASRALKTGGDTQYF,TGTGCCAGCAGGGCGTTGAAGACAGGAGGAGATACGCAGTATTTT
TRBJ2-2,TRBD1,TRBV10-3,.,CAISSWVTGANTGELFF,TGTGCCATCAGCTCCTGGGTAACAGGGGCGAACACCGGGGAGCTGTTTTTT
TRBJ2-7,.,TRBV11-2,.,CASSLLPGLYEQYF,TGTGCCAGCAGCTTATTGCCAGGGCTCTACGAGCAGTACTTC
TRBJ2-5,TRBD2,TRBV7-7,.,CASSLGLDGETQYF,TGTGCCAGCAGCTTGGGACTAGACGGAGAGACCCAGTACTTC
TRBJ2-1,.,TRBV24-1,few,CATADYNEQFF,TGTGCCACGGCGGACTACAATGAGCAGTTCTTC
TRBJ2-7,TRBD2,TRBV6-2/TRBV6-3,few,CASRRSGSSSYEQYF,TGTGCCAGCAGACGTAGCGGGAGTTCATCCTACGAGCAGTACTTC
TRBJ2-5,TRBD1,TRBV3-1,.,CASSQWKKWTGQETQYF,TGTGCCAGCAGCCAATGGAAAAAATGGACAGGGCAAGAGACCCAGTACTTC
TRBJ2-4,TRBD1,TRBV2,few,CASTLSTGGLAKNIQYF,TGTGCCAGCACGTTATCGACAGGGGGATTAGCCAAAAACATTCAGTACTTC
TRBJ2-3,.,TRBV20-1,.,CSASGGAYDTDTQYF,TGCAGTGCTAGTGGTGGGGCATATGACACAGATACGCAGTATTTT
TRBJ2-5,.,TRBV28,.,CASSLMGGAENPRNHF,TGTGCCAGCAGTCTCATGGGGGGGGCTGAGAACCCCCGCAACCACTTC
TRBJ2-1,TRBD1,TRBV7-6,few,CASSFSGTGRDEQFF,TGTGCCAGCAGCTTTTCCGGGACAGGGAGGGATGAGCAGTTCTTC
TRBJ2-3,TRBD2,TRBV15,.,CATSHEPSGSGDTQYF,TGTGCCACCAGCCACGAGCCTAGCGGGAGTGGAGATACGCAGTATTTT
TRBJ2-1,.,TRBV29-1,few,CSWAVYNEQFF,TGCAGCTGGGCGGTTTACAATGAGCAGTTCTTC
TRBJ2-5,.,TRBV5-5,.,CASSPGTAGRGETQYF,TGTGCCAGCAGCCCGGGGACAGCGGGCAGGGGAGAGACCCAGTACTTC
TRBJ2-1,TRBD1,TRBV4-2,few,CASSPRGTGDPNDEQFF,TGTGCCAGCAGCCCCCGAGGGACAGGGGATCCCAATGATGAGCAGTTCTTC
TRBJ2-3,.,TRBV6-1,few,CATSTTVRSTDTQYF,TGTGCCACCTCCACGACCGTAAGAAGCACAGATACGCAGTATTTT
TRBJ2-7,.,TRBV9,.,CASSVGIGRTVYEQYF,TGTGCCAGCAGCGTAGGAATAGGGAGGACCGTGTACGAGCAGTACTTC
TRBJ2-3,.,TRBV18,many,CASSPGLTDTQYF,TGTGCCAGCTCACCGGGCCTCACAGATACGCAGTATTTT
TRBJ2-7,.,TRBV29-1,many,CSVVGRFSYEQYF,TGCAGCGTTGTCGGTAGGTTCTCCTACGAGCAGTACTTC
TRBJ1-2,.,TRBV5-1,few,CASSQFDPEGGYTF,TGCGCCAGCAGCCAGTTTGACCCTGAGGGGGGCTACACCTTC
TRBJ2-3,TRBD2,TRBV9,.,CASALADPPDTQYF,TGTGCCAGCGCACTAGCGGATCCACCAGATACGCAGTATTTT
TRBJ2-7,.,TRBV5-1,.,CASALGRAATYEQYF,TGCGCCAGCGCGCTTGGAAGGGCCGCCACCTACGAGCAGTACTTC
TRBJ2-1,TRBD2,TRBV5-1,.,CASSYYSGGGNEQFF,TGCGCCAGCAGCTACTATAGCGGGGGGGGGAATGAGCAGTTCTTC
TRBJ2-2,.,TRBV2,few,CASRDSVNTGELFF,TGTGCCAGCAGGGACAGCGTGAACACCGGGGAGCTGTTTTTT
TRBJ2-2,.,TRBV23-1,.,CASSPPKGPVDFTGELFF,TGCGCCAGCAGTCCACCGAAGGGGCCTGTGGACTTTACCGGGGAGCTGTTTTTT
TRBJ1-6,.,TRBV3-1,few,CASSQGGYNSPLHF,TGTGCCAGCAGCCAAGGGGGTTATAATTCACCCCTCCACTTT
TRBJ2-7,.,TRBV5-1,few,CASSYGARDEQYF,TGCGCCAGCAGCTACGGGGCTCGGGACGAGCAGTACTTC
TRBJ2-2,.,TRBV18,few,CASSRGGPYTGELFF,TGTGCCAGCTCACGAGGAGGACCTTACACCGGGGAGCTGTTTTTT
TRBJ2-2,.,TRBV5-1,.,CASSLNRVTAGELFF,TGCGCCAGCAGCTTGAACAGGGTCACCGCCGGGGAGCTGTTTTTT
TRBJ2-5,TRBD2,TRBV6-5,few,CASSFPTSGQETQYF,TGTGCCAGCAGTTTCCCGACTAGCGGCCAAGAGACCCAGTACTTC
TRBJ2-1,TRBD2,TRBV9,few,CASSVAPGTSGIYNEQFF,TGTGCCAGCAGCGTAGCCCCAGGGACTAGCGGGATCTACAATGAGCAGTTCTTC
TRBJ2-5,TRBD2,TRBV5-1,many,CASSLVLAGDTQYF,TGCGCCAGCAGCTTGGTACTAGCGGGAGATACCCAGTACTTC
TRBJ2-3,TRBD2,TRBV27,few,CASRGGRLRTDTQYF,TGTGCCAGCAGGGGAGGGAGGCTCCGCACAGATACGCAGTATTTT
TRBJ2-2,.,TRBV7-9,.,CASSRLSTGELFF,TGTGCCAGCAGCAGACTTAGCACCGGGGAGCTGTTTTTT
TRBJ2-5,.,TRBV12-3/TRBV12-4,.,CASSFRGQTQYF,TGTGCCAGCAGTTTTAGAGGACAGACCCAGTACTTC
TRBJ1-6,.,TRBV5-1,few,CASSLNRERSPLHF,TGCGCCAGCAGCTTAAACAGGGAAAGGTCACCCCTCCACTTT
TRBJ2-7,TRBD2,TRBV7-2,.,CASSLATAGGYEQYF,TGTGCCAGCAGCTTAGCGACAGCGGGAGGATATGAGCAGTACTTC
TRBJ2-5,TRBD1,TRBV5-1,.,CASSKGQGGFQETQYF,TGCGCCAGCAGCAAGGGACAGGGGGGATTCCAAGAGACCCAGTACTTC
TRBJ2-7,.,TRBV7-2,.,CASSLTTQGLVYEQYF,TGTGCCAGCAGCTTAACCACACAGGGTTTGGTCTACGAGCAGTACTTC
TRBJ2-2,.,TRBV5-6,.,CASSLRRGAWNTGELFF,TGTGCCAGCAGCTTAAGAAGGGGGGCTTGGAACACCGGGGAGCTGTTTTTT
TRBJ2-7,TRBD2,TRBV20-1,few,CSAGLAGAHEQYF,TGCAGTGCAGGACTAGCGGGAGCCCACGAGCAGTACTTC
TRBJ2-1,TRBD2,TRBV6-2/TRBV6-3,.,CASNQLLAVSYNEQFF,TGTGCCAGCAATCAACTCCTAGCGGTCTCCTACAATGAGCAGTTCTTC
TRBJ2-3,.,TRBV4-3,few,CASSQDRSRGWDTQYF,TGCGCCAGCAGCCAAGACCGTTCACGAGGATGGGATACGCAGTATTTT
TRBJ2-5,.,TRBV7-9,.,CASSLMGEPEETQYF,TGTGCCAGCAGCTTAATGGGGGAACCAGAGGAGACCCAGTACTTC
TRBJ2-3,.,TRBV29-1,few,CSVGFTDTQYF,TGCAGCGTTGGTTTCACAGATACGCAGTATTTT
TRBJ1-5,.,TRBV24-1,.,CATSASPNQPQHF,TGTGCCACCAGTGCCTCCCCGAATCAGCCCCAGCATTTT
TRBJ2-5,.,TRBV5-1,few,CASSSTTTSEETQYF,TGCGCCAGCAGCTCAACCACAACTAGTGAAGAGACCCAGTACTTC
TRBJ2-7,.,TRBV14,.,CASSKIQFYEQYF,TGTGCCAGCAGCAAAATACAGTTCTACGAGCAGTACTTC
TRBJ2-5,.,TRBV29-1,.,CSVERQRDETQYF,TGCAGCGTTGAACGTCAGAGGGATGAGACCCAGTACTTC
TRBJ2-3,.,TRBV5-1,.,CASSPPDSSSTDTQYF,TGCGCCAGCAGCCCGCCCGACAGCTCTAGCACAGATACGCAGTATTTT